One and the same sample provided the 28 T cell receptor beta chains below, sequenced in a study of regulatory T cells in long-lasting Graves disease. iRepertoire HTBI primers and Arm-PCR of CDR3 regions built TCR beta libraries. MiXCR was run by TCRdb on the multiplex PCR reads, yielding one entry per CDR3 protein. The sample has about 540,000 distinct CDR3 sequences, approximately 13% seen once. The time point here: newly diagnosed GD, antithyroid drugs for less than 3 months. Following extraction of RNA from PBMCs, that RNA was used to make the TCR library. These sequences were also reported in another study, on T cells in Graves' hyperthyroidism and ophthalmopathy.

The sequencing used peripheral blood mononuclear cells (PBMCs), collected at new diagnosis, from a patient treated with antithyroid drugs. The source is a man aged 25 to 40 with Graves disease.

In its sample, this clonotype was seen many times. For the CDR3, the DNA is TGCAGTGCTTCCTCTGGGGGGTCCAACGAGCAGTACTTC. This translates into CSASSGGSNEQYF. This chain connects TRBV20-1 to TRBJ2-7; a possible D gene is TRBD2 (6 bases). CDR3 length: 13 amino acids. Trimming cost V 5 bases and J 5 bases, with 16 bases left between them. CDR1 is DFQATT, CDR2 SNEGSKA, per germline (reference sequence).

This clonotype was observed many times. V and J are TRBV5-4 and TRBJ2-7; 10 bases line up with TRBD1. The V gene's germline CDR1 is SGHNT and CDR2 YYREEE (reference sequence). There are 14 residues in the CDR3. V trimming: 2 bases; J trimming: 3 bases; junction bases outside the gene matches: 2. The CDR3 nucleotides are TGTGCCAGCAGCTTCGGGACAGGGGTCTACGAGCAGTACTTC. Protein sequence: CASSFGTGVYEQYF.

This clonotype was counted at least ten times. The V gene is TRBV7-2, the J gene TRBJ2-1; 10 bases are shared with TRBD2. CDR1 and CDR2 from the germline V gene are SGHTA and FQGNSA. The CDR3 length is 17 residues. V dropped 1 base and J dropped 5; count of bases not matched to a gene: 8. As DNA, the CDR3 is TGTGCCAGCAGCTTAGTTCCCACTAGCGGGGATCACAATGAGCAGTTCTTC. Its translation: CASSLVPTSGDHNEQFF. The full variable domain, rest sourced from reference TRBV7-2 and TRBJ2-1, is GAGVSQSPSNKVTEKGKDVELRCDPISGHTALYWYRQSLGQGLEFLIYFQGNSAPDKSGLPSDRFSAERTGGSVSTLTIQRTQQEDSAVYLCASSLVPTSGDHNEQFFGPGTRLTVL.

This clonotype was found many times. The chain uses TRBV20-1 and TRBJ1-1; D perhaps matches TRBD1 (5 bases). This CDR3 is 16 amino acids long. The germline V gene has CDR1 DFQATT and CDR2 SNEGSKA (reference sequence). V lost 0 bases and J lost 1, with 15 bases in between. The CDR3 spells CSAREWGGHQNTEAFF. The CDR3 DNA reads TGCAGTGCTAGAGAATGGGGAGGACACCAGAACACTGAAGCTTTCTTT.

At least ten counts were recorded for this clonotype. This sequence joins TRBV30 and TRBJ1-1; possibly TRBD1 for D (5 bases). This CDR3 spans 16 amino acids. The germline gives CDR1 GTSNPN, CDR2 SVGIG (reference sequence). V was cut by 1 base and J by 3 bases, with 18 bases left in between. CDR3 residues: CAWSALGDSGYTEAFF. The CDR3, as DNA: TGTGCCTGGAGTGCCCTGGGGGATTCCGGGTACACTGAAGCTTTCTTT.

As concerns this clonotype: This could be a read error, since a much larger clone is one nucleotide away. V and J are TRBV6-4 and TRBJ2-3, with D perhaps matching TRBD2 (5 bases). V was clipped by 0 bases and J by 2 bases, with 6 bases between them. The CDR3 runs 14 residues. Germline V CDR1 and CDR2: MRHNA, SNTAGT. The CDR3 sequence: CASSDSSDTDTQYF. The CDR3 nucleotides read TGTGCCAGCAGTGACTCTAGCGACACAGATACGCAGTATTTT.

This clonotype has at least ten counts. This chain uses TRBV7-2 with TRBJ2-6; D is unclear. V lost 5 bases and J 0 bases, leaving 8 bases between the germline ends. CDR1 is SGHTA and CDR2 is FQGNSA in the germline V gene. This CDR3 has 15 amino acids. CDR3 loop: CASSMTGSGANVLTF. CDR3 sequence (DNA): TGTGCCAGCAGCATGACTGGCTCTGGGGCCAACGTCCTGACTTTC.

There are a few counts of this clonotype. The chain recombines TRBV24-1 with TRBJ2-3, with TRBD2 matching over 10 bases. This CDR3 is built from 16 residues. V lost 4 bases, J lost 3 bases, and 6 bases stayed unmatched. Germline V gene data show CDR1 as KGHDR and CDR2 as SFDVKD. DNA for the CDR3: TGTGCCACCAGTGACCCAACTAGCGGGGTTACAGATACGCAGTATTTT. It codes for CATSDPTSGVTDTQYF.

This clonotype has just a few counts. This chain connects TRBV6-1 to TRBJ1-1; D gene uncertain. V was shortened by 3 bases and J by 0 bases, with 11 bases between the two germline ends. The CDR3 consists of 15 residues. Germline V gene sequence: CDR1 MNHNS, CDR2 SASEGT. CDR3: CASSDSPGVNTEAFF. For the CDR3, the DNA is TGTGCCAGCAGTGACTCCCCAGGCGTGAACACTGAAGCTTTCTTT.

Concerning this clonotype itself: With a much larger clone just one base away, this may be a read error. The genes are TRBV10-3 and TRBJ1-1; D ambiguous. The CDR3 contains 13 residues. Germline-derived CDR1 and CDR2 are ENHRY and SYGVKD. Here the CDR3 DNA reads TGTGTCATCAGTCTGGACGGGAACACTGAAGCTTTCTTT. Translated, it gives CVISLDGNTEAFF.

The chain is built from TRBV20-1 and TRBJ2-7, with D possibly called TRBD1 or TRBD2 (6 bases each). The CDR3 totals 15 residues. Trimming left V 5 bases short and J 3 bases short, with 20 bases between. CDR1 and CDR2 from the germline V gene are DFQATT and SNEGSKA (reference sequence). The CDR3 spells CSAARSGGRYYEQYF. The CDR3 DNA follows: TGCAGTGCTGCCCGGTCCGGGGGCCGTTACTACGAGCAGTACTTC.

Turning to this clonotype: This could be a read error, since a much larger clone is one nucleotide away. The V gene is TRBV28, the J gene TRBJ1-5; D unresolved. CDR3 length: 14 residues. Germline-derived CDR1 and CDR2 are MDHEN and SYDVKM. The CDR3 DNA sequence: TGTGCCAACAGTCCTCCGGGTCCTAATCAGCCCCAGCATTTT. Translation: CANSPPGPNQPQHF. The entire variable domain, with the rest obtained from reference TRBV28 and TRBJ1-5, is as follows: DVKVTQSSRYLVKRTGEKVFLECVQDMDHENMFWYRQDPGLGLRLIYFSYDVKMKEKGDIPEGYSVSREKKERFSLILESASTNQTSMYLCANSPPGPNQPQHFGDGTRLSIL.

The V and J genes are TRBV2 and TRBJ2-7; 10 positions match TRBD2. V was pared by 3 bases and J by 7 bases, with 9 bases of the junction left unmatched. The CDR3 totals 15 residues. Germline loops: CDR1 SNHLY, CDR2 FYNNEI. CDR3 DNA sequence: TGTGCCAGCAGTGATTTCGGGCTAGCGGGAGCTGAGCAGTACTTC. Translation gives CASSDFGLAGAEQYF. The full variable domain, its missing parts supplied by reference TRBV2 and TRBJ2-7, is EPEVTQTPSHQVTQMGQEVILRCVPISNHLYFYWYRQILGQKVEFLVSFYNNEISEKSEIFDDQFSVERPDGSNFTLKIRSTKLEDSAMYFCASSDFGLAGAEQYFGPGTRLTVT.

This clonotype counts as large. V usage is TRBV11-3 and J usage is TRBJ2-2; TRBD2 matches at 7 bases. Germline values: CDR1 SGHNT, CDR2 YENEEA. V lost 5 bases and J lost 5; bases outside the gene matches: 2. CDR3 length: 13 residues. The CDR3 loop reads CASSTGGTGELFF. CDR3 DNA sequence: TGTGCCAGCAGCACCGGGGGGACCGGGGAGCTGTTTTTT. The variable domain in full, completed from reference TRBV11-3 and TRBJ2-2, reads EAGVVQSPRYKIIEKKQPVAFWCNPISGHNTLYWYLQNLGQGPELLIRYENEEAVDDSQLPKDRFSAERLKGVDSTLKIQPAELGDSAVYLCASSTGGTGELFFGEGSRLTVL.

CDR3 nucleotide sequence: TGTGCCATCAGTGAGGCGGGCGGGAGGGTTGGCGAGCAGTACTTC. Translating it yields CAISEAGGRVGEQYF. The chain has TRBV10-3 and TRBJ2-7; 9 bases fit TRBD2. The CDR3 runs to 15 residues. CDR1 and CDR2 (germline): ENHRY, SYGVKD. Trimming removed 2 bases from V and 6 bases from J; junction bases left unmatched: 8.

About this clonotype: Just one base apart from a much larger clone, this may be a read error. The chain is built from TRBV3-1 and TRBJ1-1; weak D call: TRBD1 (5 bases). The V end lost 0 bases, the J end lost 10 bases, and 15 bases lay between the germline ends. The germline gives CDR1 LGHDT, CDR2 YNNKEL (reference sequence). This CDR3 has 14 amino acids. This CDR3 is CASSQDRGPAGAFF. The CDR3 bases are TGTGCCAGCAGCCAAGATCGGGGCCCCGCGGGAGCTTTCTTT. The full variable domain, its missing parts supplied by reference TRBV3-1 and TRBJ1-1, is DTAVSQTPKYLVTQMGNDKSIKCEQNLGHDTMYWYKQDSKKFLKIMFSYNNKELIINETVPNRFSPKSPDKAHLNLHINSLELGDSAVYFCASSQDRGPAGAFFGQGTRLTVV.

This clonotype has a count of ten or more. The chain combines TRBV2 with TRBJ1-2, with D unclear. This CDR3 is built from 12 residues. Germline V gene data show CDR1 as SNHLY and CDR2 as FYNNEI. Trimming stripped 7 bases from V and 5 bases from J, with 11 bases between. CDR3 coding DNA: TGTGCCAGCAATCCATCGACTTATGGCTACACCTTC. The encoded protein is CASNPSTYGYTF.

This clonotype was seen repeatedly, ten times or more. The V call is TRBV6-5, the J call TRBJ1-1; 7 bases line up with TRBD1. CDR1 and CDR2 from the germline V gene are MNHEY and SVGAGI. This CDR3 has 13 amino acids. V lost 4 bases to trimming and J lost 6 bases; unmatched junction nucleotides: 5. CDR3 sequence reads: CASSSEGAAEAFF. CDR3 sequence (DNA): TGTGCCAGCAGTTCGGAGGGGGCCGCTGAAGCTTTCTTT.

At least ten counts were recorded for this clonotype. The J gene is TRBJ2-4, the V gene TRBV6-2 or TRBV6-3; D ambiguous. The CDR3 is made up of 15 amino acids. In germline, CDR1 is MNHEY, CDR2 SVGEGT. Trimming removed 6 bases at V and 0 bases at J, with 12 bases between. As DNA, the CDR3 is TGTGCCAGCAGCGACCCGAACCTAGCCAAAAACATTCAGTACTTC. It specifies CASSDPNLAKNIQYF.

This clonotype was seen ten or more times. The chain uses TRBV2 and TRBJ2-5; D could derive from TRBD1 or TRBD2 (5 bases each). Germline V gene lookup returns CDR1 SNHLY and CDR2 FYNNEI. CDR3 size: 13 residues. Trimming shortened V by 3 bases and J by 10 bases, and 15 bases separated the two germline ends. The CDR3 DNA follows: TGTGCCAGCAGTGAGACGGTGGGGGTCCACCAGTACTTC. This sequence encodes CASSETVGVHQYF. Full variable domain (rest looked up from reference TRBV2 and TRBJ2-5): EPEVTQTPSHQVTQMGQEVILRCVPISNHLYFYWYRQILGQKVEFLVSFYNNEISEKSEIFDDQFSVERPDGSNFTLKIRSTKLEDSAMYFCASSETVGVHQYFGPGTRLLVL.

The chain combines TRBV19 with TRBJ1-5, with D unresolved. Germline assignment: CDR1 LNHDA and CDR2 SQIVND (reference sequence). V lost 5 bases to trimming and J lost 6 bases, with 17 bases between them. CDR3 size: 15 residues. Here the CDR3 DNA reads TGTGCCAGTAGTCCAGGACTACTTTCTACTCAGCCCCAGCATTTT. It yields the protein CASSPGLLSTQPQHF. Complete variable domain (other parts from reference TRBV19 and TRBJ1-5): DGGITQSPKYLFRKEGQNVTLSCEQNLNHDAMYWYRQDPGQGLRLIYYSQIVNDFQKGDIAEGYSVSREKKESFPLTVTSAQKNPTAFYLCASSPGLLSTQPQHFGDGTRLSIL.

The V call is TRBV27, the J call TRBJ2-3; a possible D gene is TRBD2 (5 bases). The length of the CDR3 is 14 residues. The germline V gene encodes CDR1 MNHEY and CDR2 SMNVEV (reference sequence). Trimming removed 3 bases from V and 1 base from J, with 8 bases in between. The CDR3 nucleotides are TGTGCCAGCAGTTTTATTAGCGGCACAGATACGCAGTATTTT. Its protein product is CASSFISGTDTQYF.

This clonotype occurred many times. The CDR3 region is CASSSNYNQDEQYF. The CDR3, as DNA: TGTGCCAGCAGCTCTAACTACAACCAGGACGAGCAGTACTTC. The V gene is TRBV3-1, the J gene TRBJ2-7, with no clear D. The CDR3 is 14 amino acids. Trimming took 5 bases from V and 5 from J, leaving 16 bases between them. Germline V CDR1 and CDR2: LGHDT, YNNKEL (reference sequence).

This clonotype was recorded at least ten times. The CDR3: CASSETGTAYEQYF. The CDR3, as DNA: TGTGCCAGCAGCGAGACCGGGACGGCCTACGAGCAGTACTTC. V is TRBV5-6 and J is TRBJ2-7; perhaps D is TRBD1 or TRBD2 (5 bases each). The ends were cut back, 4 bases at V and 2 bases at J, with 13 bases in the middle. The CDR3 sequence is 14 residues long. The V gene's germline CDR1 is SGHDT and CDR2 YYEEEE.

This chain connects TRBV29-1 to TRBJ2-4, with D maybe TRBD2 (6 bases). The CDR3 has 14 amino acids. Germline V lookup: CDR1 SQVTM, CDR2 ANQGSEA. V lost 7 bases, J lost 6 bases, and 19 bases lay in between. The CDR3 DNA sequence: TGCAGCGGGGCGGGATCTCGATTGGGAAACATTCAGTACTTC. Protein: CSGAGSRLGNIQYF. Complete variable domain (other parts from reference TRBV29-1 and TRBJ2-4): SAVISQKPSRDICQRGTSLTIQCQVDSQVTMMFWYRQQPGQSLTLIATANQGSEATYESGFVIDKFPISRPNLTFSTLTVSNMSPEDSSIYLCSGAGSRLGNIQYFGAGTRLSVL.

This clonotype was seen at least ten times. The chain carries TRBV3-1 and TRBJ1-1; a weak D match, TRBD1 (5 bases). Germline V CDR1 and CDR2: LGHDT, YNNKEL (reference sequence). With 5 bases removed from V and 2 bases from J, the gap between germline ends came to 9 bases. The CDR3 consists of 13 residues. Written as DNA, the CDR3 is TGTGCCAGCAGCGCCGGGGGAAACACTGAAGCTTTCTTT. Amino acids: CASSAGGNTEAFF.

This clonotype has a count of ten or more. The J gene is TRBJ1-5, the V gene TRBV18, with D uncertain. CDR1 and CDR2 from the germline V gene are KGHSH and LQKENI. This CDR3 has 14 residues. The germline V and J ends were trimmed by 4 bases and 1 base, with 8 bases remaining between them. CDR3 residues: CASSLYTSNQPQHF. The CDR3 DNA sequence: TGTGCCAGCTCACTATATACAAGCAATCAGCCCCAGCATTTT.

This clonotype came up many times. The chain carries TRBV28 and TRBJ2-1; D perhaps matches TRBD2 (6 bases). Between the trimmed V and J ends, which lost 6 bases and 4 bases, there was a span of 13 bases. CDR3 length: 14 residues. Germline V gene lookup returns CDR1 MDHEN and CDR2 SYDVKM. The CDR3 protein is CASREGHTYNEQFF. CDR3 bases: TGTGCCAGCAGGGAGGGCCACACATACAATGAGCAGTTCTTC.